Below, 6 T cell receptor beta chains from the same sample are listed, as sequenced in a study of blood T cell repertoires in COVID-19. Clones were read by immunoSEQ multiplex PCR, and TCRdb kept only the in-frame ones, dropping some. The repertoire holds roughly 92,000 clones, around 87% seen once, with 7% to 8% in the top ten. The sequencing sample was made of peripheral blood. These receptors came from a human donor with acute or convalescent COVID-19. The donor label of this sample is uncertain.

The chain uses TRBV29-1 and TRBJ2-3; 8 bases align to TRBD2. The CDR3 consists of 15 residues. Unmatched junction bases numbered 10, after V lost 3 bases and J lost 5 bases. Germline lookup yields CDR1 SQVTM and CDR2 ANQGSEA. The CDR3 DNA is TGCAGCGTTGACGGCCTGCGGGGGGAATTAGATACGCAGTATTTT. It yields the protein CSVDGLRGELDTQYF.

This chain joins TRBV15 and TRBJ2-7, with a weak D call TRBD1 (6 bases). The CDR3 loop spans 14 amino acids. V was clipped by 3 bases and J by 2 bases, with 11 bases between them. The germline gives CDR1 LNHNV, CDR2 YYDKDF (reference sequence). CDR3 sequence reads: CATSSNRVTYEQYF. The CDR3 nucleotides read TGTGCCACCAGCAGTAACAGGGTAACCTACGAGCAGTACTTC.

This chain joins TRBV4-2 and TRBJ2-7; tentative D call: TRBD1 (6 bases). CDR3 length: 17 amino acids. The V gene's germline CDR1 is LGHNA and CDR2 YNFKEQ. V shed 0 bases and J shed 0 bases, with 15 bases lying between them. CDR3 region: CASSQDQGRWSSYEQYF. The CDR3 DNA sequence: TGTGCCAGCAGCCAAGATCAGGGGCGCTGGAGCTCCTACGAGCAGTACTTC.

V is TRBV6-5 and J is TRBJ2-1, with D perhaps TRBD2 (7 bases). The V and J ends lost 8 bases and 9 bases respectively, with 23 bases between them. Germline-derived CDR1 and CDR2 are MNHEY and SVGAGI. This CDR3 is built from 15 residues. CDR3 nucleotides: TGTGCCAGCGCCACGGGGGGCATAACGGGAGGTGAGCAGTTCTTC. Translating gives CASATGGITGGEQFF.

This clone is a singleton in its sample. The CDR3 spells CASSRPGQGRGYTF. DNA of the CDR3: TGTGCCAGCAGCCGCCCGGGACAGGGTCGTGGCTACACCTTC. The genes are TRBV6-5 and TRBJ1-2; TRBD1 matches 9 bases. Germline V gives CDR1 MNHEY, CDR2 SVGAGI. V lost 6 bases, J lost 7 bases, and 9 bases stayed unmatched. The CDR3 loop spans 14 amino acids.

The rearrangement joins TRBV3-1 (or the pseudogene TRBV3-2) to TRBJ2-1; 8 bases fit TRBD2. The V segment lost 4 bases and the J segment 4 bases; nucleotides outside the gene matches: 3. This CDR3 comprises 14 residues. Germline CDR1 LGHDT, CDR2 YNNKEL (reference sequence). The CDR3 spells CASSLAGQYNEQFF. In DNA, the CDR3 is TGTGCCAGCAGCCTAGCGGGGCAGTACAATGAGCAGTTCTTC.